What follows are 8 T cell receptor beta chains derived from one specimen sequenced in a study of blood T cell repertoires in COVID-19. Method: immunoSEQ multiplex PCR; TCRdb's copy keeps in-frame clones and lacks some. The sample contains approximately 150,000 clones, over 80% of which appear only once. Material: PBMCs or T cells enriched from blood (not recorded which). These receptor sequences come from an older man who had been exposed to COVID-19.

V is TRBV30 and J is TRBJ1-5, with a weak D call TRBD1 (5 bases). V lost 0 bases and J 3 bases, leaving 9 bases between the germline ends. CDR3 size: 14 residues. Looked up from germline, CDR1 is GTSNPN and CDR2 is SVGIG (reference sequence). The CDR3 DNA reads TGTGCCTGGAGTGTGGGGCAGCTCAATCAGCCCCAGCATTTT. It yields the protein CAWSVGQLNQPQHF.

This clone was counted a few times. The chain has TRBV12-3 or TRBV12-4 and TRBJ2-5; D gene uncertain. With 1 base removed from V and 7 bases from J, the gap between germline ends came to 4 bases. CDR3 size: 11 residues. The DNA for the CDR3 is TGTGCCAGCAGTTTAGGAGGGACCCAGTACTTC. Amino acid sequence: CASSLGGTQYF.

About this clone: The identical CDR3 is also encoded by other nucleotide sequences in the sample. This chain links TRBV12-3 or TRBV12-4 with TRBJ1-5; 8 bases are a match to TRBD1. J gave up 6 bases and V 5 bases, and 3 bases lay outside the gene matches. The CDR3 runs 13 residues. CDR3 sequence (DNA): TGTGCCAGCAGTCCAGGGGGCATTCAGCCCCAGCATTTT. It translates to CASSPGGIQPQHF.

V and J are TRBV13 and TRBJ1-2; TRBD1 aligns across 7 bases. The CDR3 is 14 residues long. Trimming removed 4 bases from V and 4 bases from J; junction bases left unmatched: 6. Germline CDR1 is PRHDT and CDR2 is FYEKMQ (reference sequence). The CDR3 nucleotides are TGTGCCAGCAGCTCACAGGGGAATTCCTATGGCTACACCTTC. Translated, it gives CASSSQGNSYGYTF.

The V gene is TRBV28, the J gene TRBJ2-7, with TRBD1 identical over 7 bases. Germline trimming cut 7 bases from V and 2 bases from J; bases unmatched to any gene: 5. CDR3 length: 13 residues. CDR1 MDHEN and CDR2 SYDVKM come from the germline V gene. The chain's CDR3 is CASMRGGTYEQYF. For the CDR3, the DNA is TGTGCCAGCATGAGAGGGGGCACCTACGAGCAGTACTTC.

The chain is built from TRBV5-1 and TRBJ2-1; 12 nucleotides agree with TRBD2. After removal of 1 base from V and 0 bases from J, the junction contained 8 bases not matched to a gene. The length of the CDR3 is 19 residues. Germline CDR1 is SGHRS and CDR2 is YFSETQ. Here the CDR3 reads CASSLYRLAGASSYNEQFF. CDR3 nucleotide sequence: TGCGCCAGCAGCTTGTATAGACTAGCGGGGGCAAGCTCCTACAATGAGCAGTTCTTC.

This sequence joins TRBV13 and TRBJ2-7; the D gene is possibly TRBD2 (5 bases). Germline CDR1 reads PRHDT; CDR2 reads FYEKMQ (reference sequence). There are 14 residues in the CDR3. Trimming took 5 bases from V and 2 from J, leaving 13 bases between them. The CDR3 DNA is TGTGCCAGCAGCCAGCGGACGGTGACCTACGAGCAGTACTTC. Translated, it gives CASSQRTVTYEQYF.

The V gene is TRBV3-1 (or the pseudogene TRBV3-2), the J gene TRBJ1-3, with TRBD1 identical over 7 bases. The CDR3 is made up of 16 amino acids. V lost 1 base and J lost 3; bases outside the gene matches: 6. Germline V gene sequence: CDR1 LGHDT, CDR2 YNNKEL (reference sequence). The CDR3 region is CASSQGQGRSGNTIYF. Here the CDR3 DNA reads TGTGCCAGCAGCCAAGGACAGGGTAGGAGTGGAAACACCATATATTTT.